This TCR beta chain was identified in a study of T-cell memory formation after mild COVID-19. With 5 bases clipped from V and 7 bases from J, the junction kept 11 bases outside the gene matches. Germline assignment: CDR1 SEHNR and CDR2 FQNEAQ (reference sequence). The CDR3 has 17 residues. Via MiXCR, TCRdb re-called the 5' RACE reads, giving one row per CDR3 protein. This sample has 190,000 or so distinct CDR3 sequences; about 22% occur once, and the top ten carry more than 20%. This chain links TRBV7-9 with TRBJ2-1, with 13 nucleotides matching TRBD2. Input material: PBMCs or a T cell subset sorted from them (not recorded which). The receptor was derived from an adult woman who had mild COVID-19 (a few samples of this study predate the infection). Cell type and time point are not known. Here the CDR3 reads CASSIPTRTSGGNEQFF. The CDR3 DNA reads as TGTGCCAGCAGCATCCCCACTCGGACTAGCGGGGGAAATGAGCAGTTCTTC.